The present T cell receptor beta chain was sequenced within a study of graft-versus-host responses after intestinal transplantation. About the study: Recipients were given multivisceral, liver-intestinal, or isolated intestinal transplants.

Sequencing used immunoSEQ multiplex PCR; TCRdb keeps in-frame clones, though not all of them. The table includes tens of thousands of clones, almost 95% detected once. Whole-study findings and limits: Those patients showing graft-donor T cell macrochimerism displayed high graft-versus-host to host-versus-graft clonal ratios in allografts.

Details on this clone: Its target is not known.

The source was unstimulated CD4+ T cells sorted from spleen or lymph node cells, collected before transplant. The sequence was collected from a human donor who was the organ donor for an intestinal transplant.

In nucleotides, the CDR3 is TGTGCCACCAGCAGAGGGTACCCGGCGCGCACAGATACGCAGTATTTT. Encoded protein: CATSRGYPARTDTQYF. The rearrangement links TRBV15 to TRBJ2-3; D uncertain. Trimming left V 1 base short and J 1 base short, with 12 bases between. This CDR3 region has 16 residues. In germline, CDR1 is LNHNV, CDR2 YYDKDF (reference sequence).